The 31 T cell receptor beta chains below were found in one sample sequenced in a study of T cells in tuberculosis. The assay was immunoSEQ multiplex PCR, and TCRdb's table has in-frame clones only and misses some. Among about 40,000 clones, about 94% were seen once, and the ten largest hold over 10%. Sequences were obtained from PBMCs. Every receptor here comes from a donor between 10 and 35 years old with latent tuberculosis or without tuberculosis infection. Some clones in this sample may be carry-over from other donors' samples.

The count of this clone is one. The V call is TRBV18, the J call TRBJ1-2; TRBD1 matches at 9 bases. The trim removed 3 bases at V and 2 bases at J, leaving 13 bases unmatched. This CDR3 is built from 18 residues. Per germline, CDR1 KGHSH and CDR2 LQKENI. The CDR3 DNA reads as TGTGCCAGCTCACCCGCTCGGGACAGGGCATTGTTGAACTATGGCTACACCTTC. It encodes CASSPARDRALLNYGYTF.

The V call is TRBV29-1, the J call TRBJ2-1, with a weak D call TRBD2 (5 bases). V lost 7 bases and J 4 bases, leaving 8 bases between the germline ends. Germline loops: CDR1 SQVTM, CDR2 ANQGSEA. The CDR3 sequence is 11 residues long. The CDR3 nucleotides are TGCAGCGGGACTGTATACAATGAGCAGTTCTTC. This codes for CSGTVYNEQFF.

This chain uses TRBV2 with TRBJ1-1; D is ambiguous. Trimming removed 6 bases from V and 1 base from J, with 9 bases in between. CDR1 is SNHLY and CDR2 is FYNNEI in the germline V gene. This CDR3 spans 13 amino acids. This CDR3 is CASSAGRNTEAFF. The CDR3 DNA sequence: TGTGCCAGCAGCGCTGGTAGGAACACTGAAGCTTTCTTT. The whole variable domain, filled in from reference TRBV2 and TRBJ1-1, reads EPEVTQTPSHQVTQMGQEVILRCVPISNHLYFYWYRQILGQKVEFLVSFYNNEISEKSEIFDDQFSVERPDGSNFTLKIRSTKLEDSAMYFCASSAGRNTEAFFGQGTRLTVV.

This chain connects TRBV10-1 to TRBJ2-2; 8 bases map to TRBD1. The V segment lost 6 bases and the J segment 7 bases; nucleotides outside the gene matches: 4. From germline, CDR1 is WNHNN and CDR2 SYGVQD (reference sequence). The CDR3 totals 13 residues. CDR3 bases: TGCGCCAGCAGATCAGGGGGCGGCGGGGAGCTGTTTTTT. Translated: CASRSGGGGELFF.

The rearrangement joins TRBV11-2 to TRBJ2-2; 11 bases are shared with TRBD2. V lost 1 base, J lost 6 bases, and 4 bases stayed unmatched. Per germline, CDR1 SGHAT and CDR2 FQNNGV. The CDR3 runs 16 residues. The CDR3 nucleotides read TGTGCCAGCAGCTTAGGGGTACTAGCGGGGGCCGGGGAGCTGTTTTTT. Protein product: CASSLGVLAGAGELFF.

The chain uses TRBV11-2 and TRBJ1-1; the D gene is possibly TRBD1 (6 bases). CDR3 length equals 13 residues. The germline gives CDR1 SGHAT, CDR2 FQNNGV. Trimming took 1 base from V and 11 from J, leaving 14 bases between them. CDR3 in DNA: TGTGCCAGCAGCTTAGGGACAGCCTTTGGGGCTTTCTTT. Translated, it gives CASSLGTAFGAFF.

This sequence joins TRBV4-1 and TRBJ2-1; TRBD2 matches at 7 bases. V lost 0 bases to trimming and J lost 4 bases; unmatched junction nucleotides: 6. The CDR3 extends over 16 amino acids. Germline CDR1 and CDR2: MGHRA and YSYEKL. CDR3 region: CASSQDDLGGYNEQFF. The CDR3 bases are TGCGCCAGCAGCCAAGATGACCTGGGGGGGTACAATGAGCAGTTCTTC.

This clone was recorded once. The chain joins TRBV9 to TRBJ2-5, with TRBD1 matching over 12 bases. V shed 4 bases, J shed 5 bases, and the junction held 9 bases outside the gene matches. The germline V gene has CDR1 SGDLS and CDR2 YYNGEE. The CDR3 has 16 residues. For the CDR3, the DNA is TGTGCCAGCAGCCCCCGGGACAGGGGGCCGTGGGAGACCCAGTACTTC. Amino acid sequence: CASSPRDRGPWETQYF. Using reference TRBV9 and TRBJ2-5 for the parts outside the CDR3, the full variable domain is DSGVTQTPKHLITATGQRVTLRCSPRSGDLSVYWYQQSLDQGLQFLIQYYNGEERAKGNILERFSAQQFPDLHSELNLSSLELGDSALYFCASSPRDRGPWETQYFGPGTRLLVL.

The CDR3 here is CASSQVKTVSNYGYTF. CDR3 sequence (DNA): TGCGCCAGCAGCCAAGTGAAGACAGTCTCTAACTATGGCTACACCTTC. The V call is TRBV4-3, the J call TRBJ1-2; possibly TRBD1 for D (5 bases). This CDR3 is built from 16 residues. Trimming removed 1 base at V and 0 bases at J, with 12 bases between. CDR1 and CDR2 from the germline V gene are LGHNA and YSLEER.

The chain has TRBV7-9 and TRBJ1-1; no firm D call. The germline V gene encodes CDR1 SEHNR and CDR2 FQNEAQ (reference sequence). V was cut by 0 bases and J by 5 bases, with 10 bases left in between. The CDR3 covers 14 residues. The CDR3 bases are TGTGCCAGCAGCTTAGCTATGACGGGAACTGAAGCTTTCTTT. This gives the protein CASSLAMTGTEAFF.

The chain employs TRBV6-6 and TRBJ2-1, with 10 nucleotides matching TRBD1. The CDR3 has 16 amino acids. V dropped 6 bases and J dropped 1; count of bases not matched to a gene: 6. CDR1 is MNHNY and CDR2 is SVGAGI in the germline V gene (reference sequence). In DNA, the CDR3 is TGTGCCAGCAGATTAGGGGACAGGGGTTCCTACAATGAGCAGTTCTTC. Translated: CASRLGDRGSYNEQFF.

The chain links TRBV25-1 to TRBJ2-7; D gene unclear. Germline-derived CDR1 and CDR2 are MGHDK and SYGVNS. The CDR3 totals 13 residues. Trimming left V 4 bases short and J 2 bases short, with 9 bases between. The CDR3 loop is CASSAGNTYEQYF. In nucleotides, the CDR3 is TGTGCCAGCAGTGCTGGCAATACCTACGAGCAGTACTTC.

The chain has TRBV12-5 and TRBJ2-7, with 9 bases lining up with TRBD1. CDR1 is LGHNT, CDR2 FRNRAP, per germline. The CDR3 loop spans 13 amino acids. V was pared by 7 bases and J by 7 bases, with 8 bases of the junction left unmatched. CDR3 nucleotides: TGTGCTAGTGCCCCCGACAGGGGGTGGGAGCAGTACGTC. This translates into CASAPDRGWEQYV.

The rearrangement links TRBV27 to TRBJ2-7, with TRBD2 identical over 8 bases. CDR3 size: 16 residues. The J segment lost 5 bases and the V segment lost 4 bases, leaving 13 bases of the junction unmatched. The germline CDR1 and CDR2 sequences are MNHEY and SMNVEV (reference sequence). This CDR3 is CASSSYHGGGIHEQYF. The DNA of the CDR3 is TGTGCCAGCAGTTCCTACCACGGGGGGGGCATCCACGAGCAGTACTTC.

The V call is TRBV21-1, the J call TRBJ2-5; the DNA was not used to check the table's D call, TRBD2. TRBV21-1 is tagged as a pseudogene. This CDR3 spans 16 amino acids. The CDR3 DNA sequence: TGTGCCAGCAGCAAAGGCCTGAGGGGAGGGAGAGAGACCCAGTACTTC. Protein sequence: CASSKGLRGGRETQYF.

This sequence joins TRBV7-6 and TRBJ1-2; 7 positions match TRBD1. The V gene's germline CDR1 is SGHVS and CDR2 FNYEAQ. The CDR3 covers 19 residues. V shed 1 base and J 0 bases; nucleotides not matched to a gene: 14. The CDR3 sequence is CASSLVADRPGFTNYGYTF. CDR3 DNA sequence: TGTGCCAGCAGCTTAGTAGCGGACAGGCCCGGTTTCACTAACTATGGCTACACCTTC.

The chain uses TRBV21-1 and TRBJ1-4; the D call of TRBD1 is as the table states it, not checked on the DNA. TRBV21-1 counts as a pseudogene. The CDR3 totals 17 residues. CDR3 nucleotide sequence: TGTGCCAGCAGCAAAGGAAACCAACAGGGGACTAATGAAAAACTGTTTTTT. This sequence encodes CASSKGNQQGTNEKLFF.

The genes are TRBV30 and TRBJ2-1; a weak D match, TRBD2 (6 bases). Trimming took 3 bases from V and 15 from J, leaving 15 bases between them. The V gene's germline CDR1 is GTSNPN and CDR2 SVGIG (reference sequence). This CDR3 comprises 11 residues. The CDR3 is CAWRERLEPFF. As DNA, the CDR3 is TGTGCCTGGAGGGAAAGACTAGAACCGTTCTTC.

The chain links TRBV12-2 to TRBJ1-1; TRBD1, the table's D call, lacks a check against the DNA. TRBV12-2 constitutes a pseudogene. This CDR3 has 15 residues. This CDR3 reads CASRSPDRVNTEAFF. As DNA, the CDR3 is TGTGCAAGTCGCTCCCCAGACAGGGTGAACACTGAAGCTTTCTTT.

The chain is built from TRBV6-5 and TRBJ2-7, with D possibly TRBD1 on 6 matching bases. CDR1 MNHEY and CDR2 SVGAGI come from the germline V gene. This CDR3 comprises 13 residues. V was trimmed by 2 bases and J by 10 bases, leaving 15 bases between them. Here the CDR3 DNA reads TGTGCCAGCAGTTACCTGCAGGGGACGGAACAGTACGTC. Protein product: CASSYLQGTEQYV.

CDR3 sequence: CAWSVHSGASSYEQYF. The CDR3 DNA reads TGTGCCTGGAGTGTACACAGCGGGGCTTCCTCCTACGAGCAGTACTTC. This chain joins TRBV30 and TRBJ2-7, with 7 bases that match TRBD2. The CDR3 is made up of 16 amino acids. Trimming removed 0 bases from V and 0 bases from J; junction bases left unmatched: 8. The germline gives CDR1 GTSNPN, CDR2 SVGIG (reference sequence).

The chain recombines TRBV27 with TRBJ1-6; D is ambiguous. V was cut by 5 bases and J by 0 bases, with 14 bases left in between. CDR3 size: 17 residues. In germline, CDR1 is MNHEY, CDR2 SMNVEV (reference sequence). Here the CDR3 reads CASSPTFLSSYNSPLHF. The CDR3 nucleotides read TGTGCCAGCAGTCCGACATTTCTAAGCTCCTATAATTCACCCCTCCACTTT.

The chain employs TRBV12-5 and TRBJ2-5, with TRBD1 identical over 8 bases. The CDR3 sequence is 15 residues long. Trimming at V came to 3 bases and at J to 2 bases, leaving 5 bases not matched to a gene. Germline V gene sequence: CDR1 LGHNT, CDR2 FRNRAP. The CDR3 is CASGLGTGLQETQYF. The CDR3 nucleotides read TGTGCTAGTGGTTTAGGGACAGGCCTACAAGAGACCCAGTACTTC.

This chain joins TRBV5-1 and TRBJ1-3, with D uncertain. Per germline, CDR1 SGHRS and CDR2 YFSETQ. Trimming stripped 1 base from V and 4 bases from J, with 9 bases between. The CDR3 runs 14 residues. CDR3: CASSLSRPGNTIYF. As DNA, the CDR3 is TGCGCCAGCAGCTTGTCCAGGCCCGGAAACACCATATATTTT.

V is TRBV30 and J is TRBJ2-5; TRBD2 matches 13 bases. This CDR3 has 15 amino acids. The V and J ends lost 5 bases and 6 bases, in that order; junction bases with no gene match: 9. CDR1 is GTSNPN and CDR2 is SVGIG in the germline V gene (reference sequence). This chain's CDR3 is CAWWTSGGSGKTQYF. The CDR3 region has the DNA TGTGCCTGGTGGACTAGCGGGGGCAGTGGGAAGACCCAGTACTTC.

The gene calls are TRBV5-1 and TRBJ2-5, with D possibly TRBD1 on 5 matching bases. Trimming took off 0 bases at V and 2 bases at J, with 8 bases between the two ends. Looked up from germline, CDR1 is SGHRS and CDR2 is YFSETQ. The CDR3 consists of 14 residues. Here the CDR3 reads CASSLGGRQETQYF. CDR3 DNA sequence: TGCGCCAGCAGCTTGGGGGGCAGACAAGAGACCCAGTACTTC.

The chain links TRBV5-5 to TRBJ1-5, with 10 bases matching TRBD1. Per the germline V gene, CDR1 is SGHKS and CDR2 is YYEKEE (reference sequence). The CDR3 is 15 amino acids. Germline trimming cut 4 bases from V and 7 bases from J; bases unmatched to any gene: 8. The CDR3 DNA sequence: TGTGCCAGCAGCCACATGACAGGGGGCGAACAGCCCCAGCATTTT. It translates to CASSHMTGGEQPQHF.

This chain uses TRBV11-2 with TRBJ1-1, with D unclear. The germline V gene encodes CDR1 SGHAT and CDR2 FQNNGV. The CDR3 runs 11 residues. Trimming removed 2 bases from V and 7 bases from J, with 5 bases in between. This chain's CDR3 is CASSLLSEAFF. Here the CDR3 DNA reads TGTGCCAGCAGCTTACTAAGTGAAGCTTTCTTT.

The chain links TRBV18 to TRBJ1-5; D gene uncertain. The CDR3 extends over 14 amino acids. V was shortened by 3 bases and J by 6 bases, with 12 bases between the two germline ends. Germline assignment: CDR1 KGHSH and CDR2 LQKENI. CDR3 sequence reads: CASSPERYSQPQHF. The CDR3 coding sequence is TGTGCCAGCTCACCGGAGAGGTACTCTCAGCCCCAGCATTTT.

The chain links TRBV4-1 to TRBJ1-2; the D gene is possibly TRBD1 (6 bases). The CDR3 has 15 residues. CDR1 and CDR2 from the germline V gene are MGHRA and YSYEKL. The V end was cut by 1 base, the J end by 8 bases, with 17 bases between. The CDR3 sequence: CASSQAIQYRVGYTF. CDR3 nucleotide sequence: TGCGCCAGCAGCCAAGCCATCCAGTACAGGGTCGGCTACACCTTC.

The table lists this clone with a count of one. J is TRBJ2-3 and V is TRBV6-4; 7 positions match TRBD1. The germline V gene has CDR1 MRHNA and CDR2 SNTAGT. V gave up 0 bases and J gave up 3 bases; unmatched junction bases: 3. This CDR3 spans 15 amino acids. The CDR3 sequence is CASSDSEGATDTQYF. The CDR3 nucleotides read TGTGCCAGCAGTGACTCAGAGGGGGCGACAGATACGCAGTATTTT.